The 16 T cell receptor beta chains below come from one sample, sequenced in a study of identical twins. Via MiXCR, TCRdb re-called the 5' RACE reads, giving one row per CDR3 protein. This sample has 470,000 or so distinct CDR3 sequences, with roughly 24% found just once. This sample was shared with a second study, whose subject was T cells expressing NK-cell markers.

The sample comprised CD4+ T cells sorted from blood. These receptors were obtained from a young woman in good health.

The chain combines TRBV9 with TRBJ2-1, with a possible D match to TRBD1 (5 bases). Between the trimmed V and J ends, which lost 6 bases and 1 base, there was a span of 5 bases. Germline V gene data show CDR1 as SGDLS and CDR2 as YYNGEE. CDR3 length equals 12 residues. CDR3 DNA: TGTGCCAGCAAGGGGTCCTACAATGAGCAGTTCTTC. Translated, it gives CASKGSYNEQFF.

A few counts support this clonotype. The CDR3 coding sequence is TGCAGCGTTCCCCTGGGACTTGATGGGATCCACACAGATACGCAGTATTTT. Translation: CSVPLGLDGIHTDTQYF. The rearrangement joins TRBV29-1 to TRBJ2-3; TRBD2 might be the D (6 bases). Per the germline V gene, CDR1 is SQVTM and CDR2 is ANQGSEA. V was cut by 5 bases and J by 2 bases, with 23 bases left in between. This CDR3 spans 17 amino acids.

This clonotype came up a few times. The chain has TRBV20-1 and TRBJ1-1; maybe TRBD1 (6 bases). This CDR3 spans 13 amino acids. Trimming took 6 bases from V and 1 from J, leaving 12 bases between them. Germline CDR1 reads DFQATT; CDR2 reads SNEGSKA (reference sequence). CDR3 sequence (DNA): TGCAGTGCCACGACGACAGGGAACACTGAAGCTTTCTTT. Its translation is CSATTTGNTEAFF.

CDR3 amino acids: CASRRTGPTYEQYF. The CDR3 DNA follows: TGTGCCAGCAGACGAACAGGGCCTACCTACGAGCAGTACTTC. The genes are TRBV6-1 and TRBJ2-7; the D gene is possibly TRBD1 (6 bases). The V and J ends lost 6 bases and 2 bases respectively, with 14 bases between them. Germline V gives CDR1 MNHNS, CDR2 SASEGT. There are 14 residues in the CDR3.

CDR3: CSATGFGRNYVEQYF. The CDR3 DNA reads TGCAGTGCCACAGGGTTCGGTCGTAACTACGTCGAGCAGTACTTC. The chain combines TRBV20-1 with TRBJ2-7; a possible D gene is TRBD1 (6 bases). CDR1 DFQATT and CDR2 SNEGSKA come from the germline V gene (reference sequence). The CDR3 is 15 amino acids. Trimming shortened V by 6 bases and J by 6 bases, and 24 bases separated the two germline ends.

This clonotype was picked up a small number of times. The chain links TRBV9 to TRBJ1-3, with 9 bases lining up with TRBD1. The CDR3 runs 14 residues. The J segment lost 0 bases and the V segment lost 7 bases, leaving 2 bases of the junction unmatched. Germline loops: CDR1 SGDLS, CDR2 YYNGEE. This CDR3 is CASATGGSGNTIYF. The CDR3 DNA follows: TGTGCCAGCGCGACAGGGGGCTCTGGAAACACCATATATTTT.

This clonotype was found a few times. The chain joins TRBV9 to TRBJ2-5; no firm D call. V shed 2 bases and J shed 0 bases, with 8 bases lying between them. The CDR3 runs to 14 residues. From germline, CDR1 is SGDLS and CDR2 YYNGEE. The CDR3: CASSVSPYQETQYF. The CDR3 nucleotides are TGTGCCAGCAGCGTGTCCCCGTACCAAGAGACCCAGTACTTC.

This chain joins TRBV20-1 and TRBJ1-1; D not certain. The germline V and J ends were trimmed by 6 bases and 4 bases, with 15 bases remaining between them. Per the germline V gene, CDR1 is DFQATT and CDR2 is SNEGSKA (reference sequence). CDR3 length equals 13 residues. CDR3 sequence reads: CSANRVLITEAFF. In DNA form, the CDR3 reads TGCAGTGCAAACCGGGTTCTAATCACTGAAGCTTTCTTT.

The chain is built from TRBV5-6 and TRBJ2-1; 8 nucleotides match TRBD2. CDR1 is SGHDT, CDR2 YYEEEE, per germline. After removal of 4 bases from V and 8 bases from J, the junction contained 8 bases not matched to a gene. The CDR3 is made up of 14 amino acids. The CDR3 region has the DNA TGTGCCAGCAGCGACGGGACTAGTGTTTATGAGCAGTTCTTC. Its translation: CASSDGTSVYEQFF.

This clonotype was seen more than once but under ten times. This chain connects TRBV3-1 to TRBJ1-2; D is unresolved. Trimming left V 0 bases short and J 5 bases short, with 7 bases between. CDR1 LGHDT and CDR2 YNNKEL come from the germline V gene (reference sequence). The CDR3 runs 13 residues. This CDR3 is CASSQEDLYGYTF. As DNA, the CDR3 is TGTGCCAGCAGCCAAGAAGATTTATATGGCTACACCTTC.

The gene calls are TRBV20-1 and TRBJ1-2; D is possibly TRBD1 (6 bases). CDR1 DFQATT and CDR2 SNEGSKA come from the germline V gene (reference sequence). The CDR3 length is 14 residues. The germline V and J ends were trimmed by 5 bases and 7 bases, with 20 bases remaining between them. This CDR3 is CSAAPSTGMRGYTF. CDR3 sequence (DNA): TGCAGTGCTGCTCCTTCGACAGGAATGCGTGGCTACACCTTC.

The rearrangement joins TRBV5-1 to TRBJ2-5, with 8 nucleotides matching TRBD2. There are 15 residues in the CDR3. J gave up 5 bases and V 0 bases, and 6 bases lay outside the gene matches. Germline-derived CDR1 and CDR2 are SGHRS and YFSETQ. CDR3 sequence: CASSLGVAGSETQYF. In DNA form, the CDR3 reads TGCGCCAGCAGCTTGGGGGTAGCGGGGTCCGAGACCCAGTACTTC.

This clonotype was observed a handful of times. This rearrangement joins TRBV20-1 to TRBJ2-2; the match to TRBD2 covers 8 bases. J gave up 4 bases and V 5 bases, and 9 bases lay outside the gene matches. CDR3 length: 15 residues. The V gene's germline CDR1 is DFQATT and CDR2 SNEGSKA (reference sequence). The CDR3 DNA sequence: TGCAGTGCTTCCGACTTTACTAGCGGCACCGGGGAGCTGTTTTTT. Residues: CSASDFTSGTGELFF.

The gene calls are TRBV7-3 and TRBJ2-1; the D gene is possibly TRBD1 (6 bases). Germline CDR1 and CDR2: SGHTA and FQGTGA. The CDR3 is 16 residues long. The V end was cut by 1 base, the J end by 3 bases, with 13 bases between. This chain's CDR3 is CASSLRLGAGYNEQFF. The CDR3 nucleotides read TGTGCCAGCAGCTTAAGGCTGGGGGCAGGCTACAATGAGCAGTTCTTC.

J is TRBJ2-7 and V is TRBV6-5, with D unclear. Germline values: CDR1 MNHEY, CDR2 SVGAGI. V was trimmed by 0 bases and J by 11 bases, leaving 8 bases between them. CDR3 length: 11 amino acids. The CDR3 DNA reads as TGTGCCAGCAGTTACTCAAATACCAAGTACTTC. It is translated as CASSYSNTKYF.

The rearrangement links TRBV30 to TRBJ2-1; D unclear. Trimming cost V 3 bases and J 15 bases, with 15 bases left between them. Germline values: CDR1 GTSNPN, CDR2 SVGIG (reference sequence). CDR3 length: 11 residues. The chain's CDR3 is CAWRSLGSRFF. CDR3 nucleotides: TGTGCCTGGAGATCTCTGGGATCGCGGTTCTTC.